This TCR beta chain was recorded in a study of blood T cell repertoires in COVID-19. Overall study: Italy, Spain and the United States were the sources of the convalescent and acute COVID-19 samples. Nucleic acid was either cDNA or gDNA, and it came from T cells, B-cell-depleted T cells, or PBMCs.

V was clipped by 4 bases and J by 5 bases, with 16 bases between them. From germline, CDR1 is SGHDT and CDR2 YYEEEE. The CDR3 has 14 amino acids. Authors' methods: It was from reference gene primer amplification that nucleated cell counts were estimated. Data came from immunoSEQ multiplex PCR; TCRdb stores just in-frame clones and leaves some out. The V and J calls and clone size come from that table; D and trimming were worked out from the DNA. The sample records about 140,000 clones, about 87% being singletons. The receptor comes from a human donor in a cohort sampled during active COVID-19. Sequenced sample: peripheral blood. This chain connects TRBV5-6 to TRBJ2-7, with D hard to call. This CDR3 is CASSTRLVFDEQYF. The CDR3 DNA follows: TGTGCCAGCAGCACCCGACTCGTGTTCGACGAGCAGTACTTC. Based on the CDR3 plus reference TRBV5-6 and TRBJ2-7, the full variable domain is DAGVTQSPTHLIKTRGQQVTLRCSPKSGHDTVSWYQQALGQGPQFIFQYYEEEERQRGNFPDRFSGHQFPNYSSELNVNALLLGDSALYLCASSTRLVFDEQYFGPGTRLTVT.